These 17 T cell receptor beta chains were all obtained from the same sample, sequenced in a study of vaccination and CD4 T cells after COVID-19. Cultured CD4+ T cell DNA was sequenced using the Oncomine TCR Beta short-read assay. Using its own MiXCR run on the PCR reads, TCRdb lists one record per CDR3 protein. The sample lists roughly 20,000 distinct CDR3 sequences, roughly 54% occurring once. These receptors' antigens are unknown. Indicated treatment: 10-day PBMC culture with coronavirus spike peptide pools or control peptides (ViraFEST assay). The sequenced sample was CD4+ T cells from blood, cultured in vitro. These TCRs come from a human donor who had recovered from COVID-19.

This chain connects TRBV6-1 to TRBJ2-1; 9 nucleotides agree with TRBD1. V shed 8 bases, J shed 1 base, and the junction held 6 bases outside the gene matches. The CDR3 consists of 15 residues. Germline CDR1 MNHNS, CDR2 SASEGT. The CDR3 DNA reads TGTGCCAGCCTTCCCGGGACAGGGTCCTACAATGAGCAGTTCTTC. As protein: CASLPGTGSYNEQFF.

The chain carries TRBV30 and TRBJ2-5; the D is unclear. The CDR3 loop spans 11 amino acids. Per germline, CDR1 GTSNPN and CDR2 SVGIG (reference sequence). Deletions cut 2 bases from V and 2 bases from J, with 3 bases between. The CDR3 DNA reads TGTGCCTGGAGTCTTCAAGAGACCCAGTACTTC. Its protein product is CAWSLQETQYF.

The chain combines TRBV19 with TRBJ1-6, with a weak D call TRBD1 (5 bases). The CDR3 spans 15 residues. Germline values: CDR1 LNHDA, CDR2 SQIVND (reference sequence). Trimming removed 3 bases at V and 3 bases at J, with 9 bases between. In DNA, the CDR3 is TGTGCCAGTAGTATCCGGGACGGCTATAATTCACCCCTCCACTTT. Protein sequence: CASSIRDGYNSPLHF. The variable domain in full, completed from reference TRBV19 and TRBJ1-6, reads DGGITQSPKYLFRKEGQNVTLSCEQNLNHDAMYWYRQDPGQGLRLIYYSQIVNDFQKGDIAEGYSVSREKKESFPLTVTSAQKNPTAFYLCASSIRDGYNSPLHFGNGTRLTVT.

The J gene is TRBJ2-2, the V gene TRBV20-1; TRBD1 is a possible D gene (5 bases). CDR3 length: 14 residues. Germline CDR1 reads DFQATT; CDR2 reads SNEGSKA (reference sequence). Deletions cut 1 base from V and 4 bases from J, with 10 bases between. CDR3 nucleotides: TGCAGTGCTAGAGGCAGGGTGGGCACCGGGGAGCTGTTTTTT. This translates into CSARGRVGTGELFF.

This sequence joins TRBV25-1 and TRBJ2-1, with 7 bases that match TRBD1. The trim removed 6 bases at V and 4 bases at J, leaving 6 bases unmatched. Germline values: CDR1 MGHDK, CDR2 SYGVNS. CDR3 length equals 14 residues. CDR3 bases: TGTGCCAGCAGCCGGGACAGCAATTACAATGAGCAGTTCTTC. Encoded protein: CASSRDSNYNEQFF.

This clonotype was seen a few times. V usage is TRBV12-3 or TRBV12-4 and J usage is TRBJ2-1; 7 nucleotides align to TRBD1. Losses at the gene ends were 5 bases for V and 9 bases for J; bases not matched to a gene: 10. CDR3 length: 14 amino acids. CDR3 nucleotide sequence: TGTGCCAGCAGTCAACAGGGGCTTAGGGGTGAGCAGTTCTTC. This encodes CASSQQGLRGEQFF.

This clonotype came up a few times. V usage is TRBV6-2 or TRBV6-3 and J usage is TRBJ2-5; D might be TRBD1 or TRBD2, each matching 5 bases. Germline loops: CDR1 MNHEY, CDR2 SVGEGT. V was pared by 0 bases and J by 5 bases, with 13 bases between. The CDR3 has 15 residues. The CDR3 coding sequence is TGTGCCAGCAGTTACTCCGGGACGACCATCGAGACCCAGTACTTC. It yields the protein CASSYSGTTIETQYF.

V usage is TRBV7-2 and J usage is TRBJ2-5; tentatively, D is TRBD2 (6 bases). The CDR3 length is 13 residues. CDR1 and CDR2 from the germline V gene are SGHTA and FQGNSA. V was cut by 6 bases and J by 1 base, with 9 bases left in between. The CDR3 is CASRRDFQETQYF. The CDR3 DNA reads TGTGCCAGCAGGCGGGACTTCCAAGAGACCCAGTACTTC.

The chain couples TRBV7-6 to TRBJ1-3; no clear D. Germline CDR1 reads SGHVS; CDR2 reads FNYEAQ. This CDR3 has 16 residues. Trimming took 5 bases from V and 0 from J, leaving 14 bases between them. CDR3 loop: CASSPLDNLSGNTIYF. CDR3 nucleotides: TGTGCCAGCAGCCCCCTAGACAACCTCTCTGGAAACACCATATATTTT.

The chain combines TRBV5-1 with TRBJ1-3; 8 nucleotides align to TRBD1. CDR1 is SGHRS and CDR2 is YFSETQ in the germline V gene. V dropped 7 bases and J dropped 4; count of bases not matched to a gene: 10. The CDR3 consists of 15 residues. Here the CDR3 reads CASSQGQGAGNTIYF. CDR3 nucleotide sequence: TGCGCCAGCTCACAGGGGCAGGGGGCCGGAAACACCATATATTTT.

The chain combines TRBV6-1 with TRBJ1-2; 7 bases agree with TRBD1. CDR3 length equals 15 residues. The J segment lost 3 bases and the V segment lost 6 bases, leaving 10 bases of the junction unmatched. CDR1 MNHNS and CDR2 SASEGT come from the germline V gene. The CDR3 loop is CASSPPGTEYYGYTF. The CDR3 nucleotides are TGTGCCAGCAGCCCCCCCGGGACAGAATACTATGGCTACACCTTC.

This clonotype was observed a few times. V usage is TRBV27 and J usage is TRBJ1-6; D not certain. V gave up 2 bases and J gave up 7 bases, with 15 bases separating them. The CDR3 loop spans 16 amino acids. Germline-derived CDR1 and CDR2 are MNHEY and SMNVEV (reference sequence). Written as DNA, the CDR3 is TGTGCCAGCAGTTTACTGTCGGGGAAGATAAATTCACCCCTCCACTTT. This sequence encodes CASSLLSGKINSPLHF.

This clonotype was observed once. This chain joins TRBV4-1 and TRBJ2-5; 8 bases align to TRBD1. Germline CDR1 reads MGHRA; CDR2 reads YSYEKL. The CDR3 runs 14 residues. With V trimmed by 1 base and J by 5 bases, 3 bases remained unmatched. The CDR3 here is CASSQAGGPETQYF. CDR3 sequence (DNA): TGCGCCAGCAGCCAAGCAGGGGGCCCCGAGACCCAGTACTTC.

This clonotype showed up just a few times. The rearrangement links TRBV20-1 to TRBJ2-1; D perhaps matches TRBD1 (6 bases). This CDR3 has 15 amino acids. Deletions cut 2 bases from V and 3 bases from J, with 14 bases between. Per the germline V gene, CDR1 is DFQATT and CDR2 is SNEGSKA (reference sequence). The CDR3 sequence: CSARPQGNLYNEQFF. The CDR3 nucleotides read TGCAGTGCTAGACCCCAGGGGAATCTCTACAATGAGCAGTTCTTC.

This clonotype was recorded a few times. This chain connects TRBV7-3 to TRBJ2-3; 10 nucleotides agree with TRBD1. The CDR3 is 15 residues long. The junction had 7 bases not matched to a gene; V was cut back by 5 bases and J by 5 bases. CDR1 SGHTA and CDR2 FQGTGA come from the germline V gene. CDR3 sequence reads: CASSRTGTGVDTQYF. DNA for the CDR3: TGTGCCAGCAGCCGGACCGGGACAGGGGTAGATACGCAGTATTTT.

This chain joins TRBV30 and TRBJ1-6; a weak D match, TRBD1 (6 bases). Germline loops: CDR1 GTSNPN, CDR2 SVGIG (reference sequence). Trimming shortened V by 0 bases and J by 7 bases, and 13 bases separated the two germline ends. This CDR3 is 15 amino acids long. The CDR3 reads CAWSVQGLMNSPLHF. CDR3 coding DNA: TGTGCCTGGAGTGTACAGGGCCTAATGAATTCACCCCTCCACTTT.

V and J are TRBV7-2 and TRBJ2-3; no firm D call. CDR1 is SGHTA and CDR2 is FQGNSA in the germline V gene. This CDR3 region has 13 residues. V was cut by 2 bases and J by 6 bases, with 9 bases left in between. The CDR3 loop reads CASSLNMVDTQYF. CDR3 bases: TGTGCCAGCAGCTTAAATATGGTGGATACGCAGTATTTT.